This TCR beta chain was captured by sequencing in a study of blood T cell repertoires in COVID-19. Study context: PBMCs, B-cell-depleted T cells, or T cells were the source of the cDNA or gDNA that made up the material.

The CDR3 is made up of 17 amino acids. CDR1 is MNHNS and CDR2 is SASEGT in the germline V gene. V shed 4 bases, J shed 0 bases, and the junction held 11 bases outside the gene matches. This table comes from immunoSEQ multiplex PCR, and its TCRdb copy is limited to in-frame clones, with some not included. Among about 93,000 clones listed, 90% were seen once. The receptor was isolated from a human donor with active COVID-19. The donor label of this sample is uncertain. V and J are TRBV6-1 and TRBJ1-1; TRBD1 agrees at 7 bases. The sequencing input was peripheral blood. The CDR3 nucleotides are TGTGCCAGCAGTGGACATACGAGGACAGGTATGAACACTGAAGCTTTCTTT. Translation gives CASSGHTRTGMNTEAFF.